Shown below are 2 T cell receptor beta chains from a single sample sequenced in a study of T cell responses to AZD1222 COVID-19 vaccine. Some clones are missing from TCRdb's copy, which holds only in-frame ones; the method was immunoSEQ multiplex PCR. The data show 90,000 to 120,000 clones, with about 91% seen just once and roughly 20% held by the top ten. The sequencing used peripheral blood, collected on day 0 of AZD1222 vaccination. The receptors derive from an adult in good health.

The CDR3 DNA sequence: TGTGCCTGGAGTAAAGGGGGTGGTTGGGAAAAACTGTTTTTT. Translation gives CAWSKGGGWEKLFF. The chain joins TRBV30 to TRBJ1-4; tentative D call: TRBD1 (6 bases). Trimming stripped 2 bases from V and 8 bases from J, with 15 bases between. The CDR3 has 14 residues. CDR1 and CDR2 from the germline V gene are GTSNPN and SVGIG (reference sequence).

The table lists this clone with a few counts. The genes are TRBV7-3 and TRBJ2-7; tentative D call: TRBD2 (6 bases). Germline CDR1 is SGHTA and CDR2 is FQGTGA. The length of the CDR3 is 16 residues. V was cut by 2 bases and J by 6 bases, with 20 bases left in between. The chain's CDR3 is CASSLLEGPEFPEQYF. The DNA of the CDR3 is TGTGCCAGCAGCTTATTGGAGGGGCCGGAATTTCCCGAGCAGTACTTC. Full variable domain (rest looked up from reference TRBV7-3 and TRBJ2-7): GAGVSQTPSNKVTEKGKYVELRCDPISGHTALYWYRQSLGQGPEFLIYFQGTGAADDSGLPNDRFFAVRPEGSVSTLKIQRTERGDSAVYLCASSLLEGPEFPEQYFGPGTRLTVT.